Reported below is one T cell receptor (beta chain). Its antigen is unknown. The sample holds no much larger clone one base away, and base qualities are not on file. TCRbeta CDR3 regions were amplified from genomic DNA by means of the immunoSEQ Assay, a bias-controlled multiplex PCR. In the authors' own workflow: The number of nucleated cells in each sample was estimated from the amplification of reference gene primers within the assay. To quantify the absolute abundance of each unique TCRbeta CDR3 rearrangement, sequence reads were collapsed and filtered. For each sample, productive Simpson clonality was calculated as the square root of Simpson's diversity index over productive rearrangements. TCRdb took this table from immuneACCESS and kept in-frame rearrangements with V and J called. Such tables lack part of the clones; where checked against another copy, unresolved V genes explain under half of the gap, and the rest is unexplained. Clone size and the V and J calls come from that table; the DNA yielded D and trimming. Within this sample are roughly 160,000 clones, with 74% of them counted one time only. The ten largest clones capture about 3% of the sample.

The data stem from a study of blood T cell repertoires in COVID-19 (dated by TCRdb to about 2020). About the full investigation: Samples covering the acute and convalescent phases of COVID-19 were provided by collaborators in the United States, Italy and Spain. The prospective study material was composed of cDNA or gDNA derived from T cells, B-cell-depleted T cells, or PBMCs. The dataset comprised deeply sampled blood TCRbeta repertoires from subjects exposed to, actively infected with, or recovered from COVID-19. The repertoires were released in a freely available public database intended as a resource for research on the immune response to SARS-CoV-2. Samples came from the ongoing ImmuneRACE study (first 160 participants) plus 1,254 subjects from 6 global collaborators. The sample metadata nearly always contained a de-identified subject ID, COVID-19 status, age in years and sex. Where available, HLA class I and class II types were obtained from metadata supplied by the sample provider rather than from assay-based typing. General study outcomes and caveats: The quantity of clinical and demographic metadata differed by source and by participant and was supplied without curation.

Collaborating institutions collected whole blood in K2EDTA tubes following their own protocols. For TCRbeta analysis, collaborators shipped samples in one of three forms: frozen whole blood, isolated PBMCs, or DNA extracted from either of those sample types. CDR1 and CDR2 are read off the germline V gene as SGDLS and YYNGEE. The germline V and J ends show losses of 4 bases and 6 bases respectively, and no gene match explains 7 bases of the junction. The CDR3 runs 14 amino acids, cysteine and phenylalanine included. The retained sequence is limited to the CDR3, 42 bases, with the frame set at the first base.

What was sequenced was peripheral blood. The origin of this receptor is an elderly woman with acute or convalescent COVID-19. Recombination joined TRBV9 with TRBJ1-3; the junction holds 7 bases that match TRBD1. The DNA reads TGTGCCAGCAGCAAAACAGGGGCGATAAACACCATATATTTT. Its product reads: CASSKTGAINTIYF.